One sample yielded the 4 T cell receptor beta chains listed below, sequenced in a study of blood T cell repertoires in COVID-19. Method: immunoSEQ multiplex PCR; TCRdb's copy keeps in-frame clones and lacks some. The profile shows about 130,000 clones, over 65% of them singletons. Sequenced: PBMCs or T cells enriched from blood (not recorded which). The source is a woman in her 50s who had recovered from COVID-19.

The chain's CDR3 is CAWTGSSAIGSSYNSPLHF. DNA for the CDR3: TGTGCCTGGACGGGTAGTAGCGCCATCGGGAGCTCCTATAATTCACCCCTCCACTTT. The rearrangement uses TRBV30 and TRBJ1-6; D gene unclear. V gave up 4 bases and J gave up 0 bases, with 22 bases separating them. The CDR3 extends over 19 amino acids. Germline V gene sequence: CDR1 GTSNPN, CDR2 SVGIG (reference sequence).

This clone appeared many times. The chain carries TRBV9 and TRBJ1-2; TRBD1 aligns across 9 bases. The germline gives CDR1 SGDLS, CDR2 YYNGEE. Trimming took 4 bases from V and 8 from J; bases not matched to a gene: 9. The length of the CDR3 is 14 residues. CDR3 in amino acids: CASSRGGQGDGYTF. The CDR3 DNA reads as TGTGCCAGCAGCAGGGGGGGACAGGGCGACGGCTACACCTTC.

The genes are TRBV6-2 or TRBV6-3 and TRBJ2-7; TRBD2 matches 11 bases. The germline V gene has CDR1 MNHEY and CDR2 SVGEGT. CDR3 length equals 15 residues. With V trimmed by 2 bases and J by 1 base, 1 base remained unmatched. For the CDR3, the DNA is TGTGCCAGCAGTTACCTAGCGGGGGGATCCTACGAGCAGTACTTC. It codes for CASSYLAGGSYEQYF.

The gene calls are TRBV24-1 and TRBJ1-5, with 10 positions matching TRBD1. Trimming removed 4 bases from V and 7 bases from J; junction bases left unmatched: 6. Germline V lookup: CDR1 KGHDR, CDR2 SFDVKD. The CDR3 has 15 amino acids. CDR3 sequence reads: CATSDPTGGDQPQHF. CDR3 bases: TGTGCCACCAGTGACCCGACAGGGGGCGACCAGCCCCAGCATTTT.